The 10 T cell receptor beta chains given below trace back to one sample, sequenced in a study of blood T cell repertoires in COVID-19. Profiling relied on immunoSEQ multiplex PCR, and the TCRdb table lists in-frame clones only, not all of them. The top ten hold roughly a tenth of the sample, which has some 240,000 clones, approximately 88% seen once. The sample consisted of peripheral blood. The receptors were sampled from a woman between 70 and 85 years old with COVID-19, enrolled during active disease.

This sequence joins TRBV19 and TRBJ2-7; D uncertain. CDR3 length: 15 amino acids. V gave up 5 bases and J gave up 3 bases, with 17 bases separating them. Germline CDR1 and CDR2: LNHDA and SQIVND (reference sequence). CDR3 sequence: CASSSSAKRYYEQYF. CDR3 bases: TGTGCCAGTAGTTCCTCAGCGAAGAGGTACTACGAGCAGTACTTC. Full variable domain (missing parts from reference TRBV19 and TRBJ2-7): DGGITQSPKYLFRKEGQNVTLSCEQNLNHDAMYWYRQDPGQGLRLIYYSQIVNDFQKGDIAEGYSVSREKKESFPLTVTSAQKNPTAFYLCASSSSAKRYYEQYFGPGTRLTVT.

The chain joins TRBV29-1 to TRBJ1-2, with 9 bases lining up with TRBD1. From germline, CDR1 is SQVTM and CDR2 ANQGSEA. Trimming removed 1 base from V and 8 bases from J; junction bases left unmatched: 5. The CDR3 covers 13 residues. The CDR3 spells CSVEVGTGRGYTF. Written as DNA, the CDR3 is TGCAGCGTTGAAGTCGGGACAGGGAGGGGCTACACCTTC.

This chain connects TRBV7-3 to TRBJ2-7; 10 bases align to TRBD2. V lost 2 bases, J lost 5 bases, and 6 bases stayed unmatched. Germline V gene sequence: CDR1 SGHTA, CDR2 FQGTGA. CDR3 length: 15 residues. The CDR3 DNA reads as TGTGCCAGCAGCTTATCTAGCGGGAGTGGCCACGAGCAGTACTTC. It is translated as CASSLSSGSGHEQYF. The full variable domain, its missing parts supplied by reference TRBV7-3 and TRBJ2-7, is GAGVSQTPSNKVTEKGKYVELRCDPISGHTALYWYRQSLGQGPEFLIYFQGTGAADDSGLPNDRFFAVRPEGSVSTLKIQRTERGDSAVYLCASSLSSGSGHEQYFGPGTRLTVT.

This chain links TRBV4-3 with TRBJ2-1; 10 positions agree with TRBD2. From germline, CDR1 is LGHNA and CDR2 YSLEER. With V trimmed by 3 bases and J by 7 bases, 3 bases remained unmatched. The CDR3 covers 14 residues. The CDR3 loop is CASSQSGLANEQFF. The CDR3 DNA sequence: TGCGCCAGCAGCCAGTCGGGACTAGCGAATGAGCAGTTCTTC.

This chain connects TRBV28 to TRBJ1-5; 10 nucleotides agree with TRBD1. Germline loops: CDR1 MDHEN, CDR2 SYDVKM. The CDR3 loop spans 16 amino acids. The ends lost 2 bases at V and 6 bases at J; junction bases unmatched: 7. CDR3 DNA: TGTGCCAGCAGTTTAGGGGGGACAGGGGTCAGTCAGCCCCAGCATTTT. It specifies CASSLGGTGVSQPQHF.

The rearrangement uses TRBV9 and TRBJ2-7; 7 bases map to TRBD1. The CDR3 contains 15 residues. V shed 3 bases and J 3 bases; nucleotides not matched to a gene: 9. The germline V gene encodes CDR1 SGDLS and CDR2 YYNGEE. CDR3 sequence (DNA): TGTGCCAGCAGCGCTGGGACAGAGGTTTACTACGAGCAGTACTTC. Translating gives CASSAGTEVYYEQYF.

Only one count was recorded for this clone. This sequence joins TRBV21-1 and TRBJ2-5; no check of the table's D call, TRBD2, against the DNA was made. TRBV21-1 has pseudogene status. This CDR3 contains 14 residues. The DNA for the CDR3 is TGTGCCAGCAGCAACGTAACGGTAAAAGAGACCCAGTACTTC. This translates into CASSNVTVKETQYF.

The gene calls are TRBV3-1 (or the pseudogene TRBV3-2) and TRBJ2-3; 9 bases map to TRBD2. Trimming cost V 3 bases and J 0 bases; bases outside gene matches: 7. Germline CDR1 LGHDT, CDR2 YNNKEL (reference sequence). The CDR3 has 17 residues. As DNA, the CDR3 is TGTGCCAGCAGCCAGGTGACGACTAGCGGCAGCACAGATACGCAGTATTTT. It yields the protein CASSQVTTSGSTDTQYF.

The V gene is TRBV5-6, the J gene TRBJ1-2, with TRBD1 matching over 8 bases. CDR1 is SGHDT, CDR2 YYEEEE, per germline. After removal of 4 bases from V and 1 base from J, the junction contained 3 bases not matched to a gene. The length of the CDR3 is 14 residues. This CDR3 is CASSLGQDNYGYTF. CDR3 sequence (DNA): TGTGCCAGCAGCCTGGGACAGGATAACTATGGCTACACCTTC. The complete variable domain, with remaining parts taken from reference TRBV5-6 and TRBJ1-2, reads DAGVTQSPTHLIKTRGQQVTLRCSPKSGHDTVSWYQQALGQGPQFIFQYYEEEERQRGNFPDRFSGHQFPNYSSELNVNALLLGDSALYLCASSLGQDNYGYTFGSGTRLTVV.

This clone was observed a single time. Written as DNA, the CDR3 is TGTGCCAGCAGCCCACAACGGGGATCCCAAGAGACCCAGTACTTC. Translating it yields CASSPQRGSQETQYF. The chain has TRBV7-3 and TRBJ2-5; D possibly corresponds to TRBD2 (5 bases). The CDR3 totals 15 residues. The germline CDR1 and CDR2 sequences are SGHTA and FQGTGA. The V gene lost 5 bases and the J gene lost 1 base, with 14 bases spanning the gap.